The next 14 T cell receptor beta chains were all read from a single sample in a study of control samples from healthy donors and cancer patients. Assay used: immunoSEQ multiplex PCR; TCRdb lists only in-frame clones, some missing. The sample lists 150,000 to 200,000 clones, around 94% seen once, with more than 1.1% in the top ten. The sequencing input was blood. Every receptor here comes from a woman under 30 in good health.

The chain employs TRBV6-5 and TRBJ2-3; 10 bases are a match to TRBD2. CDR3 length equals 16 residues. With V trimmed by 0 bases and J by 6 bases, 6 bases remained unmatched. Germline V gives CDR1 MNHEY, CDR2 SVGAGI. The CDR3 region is CASSYSASGSLDTQYF. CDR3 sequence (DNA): TGTGCCAGCAGTTACTCGGCTAGCGGGAGCCTTGATACGCAGTATTTT.

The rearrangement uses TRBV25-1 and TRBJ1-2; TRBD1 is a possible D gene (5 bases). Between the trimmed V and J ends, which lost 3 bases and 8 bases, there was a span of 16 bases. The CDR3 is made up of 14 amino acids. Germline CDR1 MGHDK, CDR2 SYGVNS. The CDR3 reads CASSDPGDDKGYTF. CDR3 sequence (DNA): TGTGCCAGCAGTGACCCGGGGGACGACAAAGGCTACACCTTC.

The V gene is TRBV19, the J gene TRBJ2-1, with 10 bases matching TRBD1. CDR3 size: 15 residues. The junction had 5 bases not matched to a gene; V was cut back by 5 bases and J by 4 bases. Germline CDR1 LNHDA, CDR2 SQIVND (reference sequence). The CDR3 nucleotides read TGTGCCAGTAGTGTTCGGGACAGGGGTTACAATGAGCAGTTCTTC. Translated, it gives CASSVRDRGYNEQFF.

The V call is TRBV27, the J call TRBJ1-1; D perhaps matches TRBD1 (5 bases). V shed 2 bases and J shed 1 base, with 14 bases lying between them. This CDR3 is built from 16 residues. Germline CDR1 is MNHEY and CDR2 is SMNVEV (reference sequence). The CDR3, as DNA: TGTGCCAGCAGTTTAAATTGGGGGGTCCAGAACACTGAAGCTTTCTTT. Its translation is CASSLNWGVQNTEAFF.

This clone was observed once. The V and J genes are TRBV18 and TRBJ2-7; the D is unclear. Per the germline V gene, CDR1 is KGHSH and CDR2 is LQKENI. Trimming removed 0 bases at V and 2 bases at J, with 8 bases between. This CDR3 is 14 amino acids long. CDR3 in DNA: TGTGCCAGCTCACCACCGGGCAGAGCCTACGAGCAGTACTTC. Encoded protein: CASSPPGRAYEQYF.

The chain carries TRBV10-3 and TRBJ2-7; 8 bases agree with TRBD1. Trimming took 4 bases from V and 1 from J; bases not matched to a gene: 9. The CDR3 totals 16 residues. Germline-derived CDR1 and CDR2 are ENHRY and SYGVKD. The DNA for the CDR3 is TGTGCCATCAGTGGACGGGACAGGAGCGGATCCTACGAGCAGTACTTC. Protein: CAISGRDRSGSYEQYF.

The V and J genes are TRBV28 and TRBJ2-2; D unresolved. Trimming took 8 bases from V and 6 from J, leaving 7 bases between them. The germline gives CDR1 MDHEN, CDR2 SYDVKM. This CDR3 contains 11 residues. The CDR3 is CASLLAGELFF. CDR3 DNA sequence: TGTGCCAGCCTCTTGGCCGGGGAGCTGTTTTTT.

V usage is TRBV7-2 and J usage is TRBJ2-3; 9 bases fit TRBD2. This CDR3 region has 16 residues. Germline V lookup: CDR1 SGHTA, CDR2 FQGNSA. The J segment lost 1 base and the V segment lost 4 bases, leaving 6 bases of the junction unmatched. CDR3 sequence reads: CASSYSGGRGTDTQYF. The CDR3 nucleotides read TGTGCCAGCAGCTACTCGGGCGGGAGGGGCACAGATACGCAGTATTTT.

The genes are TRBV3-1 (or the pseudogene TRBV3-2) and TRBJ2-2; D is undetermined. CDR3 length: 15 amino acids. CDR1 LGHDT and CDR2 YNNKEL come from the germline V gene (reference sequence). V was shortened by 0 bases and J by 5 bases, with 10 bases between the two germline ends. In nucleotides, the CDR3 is TGTGCCAGCAGCCAAGATTATGGGGATACCGGGGAGCTGTTTTTT. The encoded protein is CASSQDYGDTGELFF.

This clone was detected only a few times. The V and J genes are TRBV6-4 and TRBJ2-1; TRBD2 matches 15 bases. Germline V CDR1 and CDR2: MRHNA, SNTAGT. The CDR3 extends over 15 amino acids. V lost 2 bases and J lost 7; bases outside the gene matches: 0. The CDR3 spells CASSDGTSGGNEQFF. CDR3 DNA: TGTGCCAGCAGTGACGGGACTAGCGGGGGGAATGAGCAGTTCTTC.

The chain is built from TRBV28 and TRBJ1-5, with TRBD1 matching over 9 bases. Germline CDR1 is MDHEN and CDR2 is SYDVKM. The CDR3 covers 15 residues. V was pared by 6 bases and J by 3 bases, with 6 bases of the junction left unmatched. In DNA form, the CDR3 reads TGTGCCAGCAGCCTTGACAGGGGGGTCAATCAGCCCCAGCATTTT. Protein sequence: CASSLDRGVNQPQHF. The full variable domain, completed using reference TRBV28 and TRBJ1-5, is DVKVTQSSRYLVKRTGEKVFLECVQDMDHENMFWYRQDPGLGLRLIYFSYDVKMKEKGDIPEGYSVSREKKERFSLILESASTNQTSMYLCASSLDRGVNQPQHFGDGTRLSIL.

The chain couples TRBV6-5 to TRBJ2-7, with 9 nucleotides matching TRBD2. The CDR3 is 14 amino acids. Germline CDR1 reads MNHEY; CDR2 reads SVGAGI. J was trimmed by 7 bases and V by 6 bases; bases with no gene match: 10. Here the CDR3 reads CASSPLAGMGEQYF. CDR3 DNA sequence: TGTGCCAGCAGCCCCCTAGCGGGGATGGGGGAGCAGTACTTC.

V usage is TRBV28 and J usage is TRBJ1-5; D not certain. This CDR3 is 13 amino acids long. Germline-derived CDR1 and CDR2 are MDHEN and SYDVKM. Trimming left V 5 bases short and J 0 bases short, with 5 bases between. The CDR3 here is CASSPYSNQPQHF. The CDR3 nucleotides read TGTGCCAGCAGTCCCTATAGCAATCAGCCCCAGCATTTT.

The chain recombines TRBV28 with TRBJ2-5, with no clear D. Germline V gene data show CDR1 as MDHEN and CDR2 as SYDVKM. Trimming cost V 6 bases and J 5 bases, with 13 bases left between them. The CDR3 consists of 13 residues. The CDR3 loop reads CASRVGTAETQYF. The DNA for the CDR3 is TGTGCCAGCAGGGTCGGCACGGCGGAGACCCAGTACTTC.